This T cell receptor beta chain is drawn from a study of CD8+ T cells in alopecia areata (dated by TCRdb to 2017 to 2018). In the study overall: Treated patients were enrolled in an open-label pilot trial of oral tofacitinib, 5 to 10 mg twice daily, for moderate-to-severe alopecia areata. Patients stayed on tofacitinib for 6 to 18 months and then had 6 months of follow-up off drug so that delayed response and recurrence could be assessed. RNA came from the PAXgene miRNA kit for fixed scalp, the miRNeasy kit for PBMCs, and the RNeasy kit for mouse skin. High-throughput TCRbeta sequencing was used to examine T cell clonal expansion in alopecia areata in both the C3H/HeJ mouse model and human patients. On the human side, TCRbeta sequencing was run on scalp tissue and on sorted CD4+ and CD8+ peripheral blood T cells from healthy controls and from alopecia areata patients with either patchy or totalis/universalis disease. Clonality in the scalp was compared among normal scalp (n=4), patchy alopecia areata scalp (n=8), and alopecia totalis/universalis scalp (n=8). TCRbeta CDR3 regions were amplified by immunoSEQ multiplex PCR with 35 Vbeta forward and 13 Jbeta reverse primers. Tofacitinib-treated patients had biopsies at baseline and at 4 and 24 weeks of treatment, with a later scalp biopsy in several patients. Results the study describes overall, beyond this receptor: TCR sequences shared between patients were less clear than in mice, possibly partly because of HLA diversity in the patient population. Unlike mouse skin, where gammadelta T cells dominate, normal human skin contains resident alphabeta T cells that get sequenced too, which complicates analysis of the scalp TCR repertoire. Higher clonality and more expanded CD8+ clones were observed in lesional scalp than in normal scalp, particularly in alopecia totalis/universalis, a finding suggestive of antigenic drive.

Library generation was performed with the immunoSEQ multiplex PCR assay. RNA was extracted from all samples and reverse transcribed into cDNA, which served as template for TCR sequencing. First-strand cDNA was synthesized using SuperScript III with a 2:1 mix of oligo-dT and random hexamers. A synthetic immune receptor repertoire was used to assess amplification bias, and residual bias was removed computationally. Concerning the study's data processing: Raw reads were preprocessed to remove errors, and CDR3 was defined by IMGT conventions from the conserved cysteine to phenylalanine. Clonality was calculated as 1 minus Shannon entropy normalized by log2 of the number of productive unique TCRs. CD4 or CD8 identity of scalp clones was inferred by cross-referencing scalp TCRbeta sequences with sorted blood CD4 and CD8 repertoires. The source is immuneACCESS, and TCRdb retained only in-frame sequences with V and J called. Part of the clones is not carried over; for the studies checked, unresolved V genes explain less than half of this, and the remainder is unexplained. V, J and clone size were drawn from that table, and D and trimming were deduced from the DNA. This sample lists 200,000 to 250,000 clones; around 62% were detected once. In total, the top ten clones hold approximately 0.45% of the sample.

In its sample, this clone was seen a few times. Its antigen is currently not known. One base away there is no much larger clone; base qualities are not given. What this sample's time point label stands for: baseline before oral tofacitinib. Lesional scalp punch biopsies and peripheral blood were obtained from alopecia areata patients. After PBMCs were isolated by density centrifugation and stained for CD3, CD4 and CD8, a FACSAria was used to sort CD4+ and CD8+ T cells. From a lookup of the germline V gene (reference sequence), CDR1 and CDR2 are LNHNV and YYDKDF. The CDR3, from cysteine to phenylalanine, totals 13 residues. The read is trimmed to its CDR3 DNA, 39 bases read in frame from base 1. V loses 6 bases, J loses 5 bases, and the germline ends lie 13 bases apart.

This chain joins TRBV15 to TRBJ2-5; a tentative D call is TRBD2 (5 bases match). The sample was CD4+ T cells sorted from blood, taken at week 0. This clonotype was sampled from a human donor with alopecia areata. CDR3 loop: CATSGGRSETQYF. The DNA sequence follows: TGTGCCACCAGTGGCGGGCGGAGTGAGACCCAGTACTTC. The CDR3, completed at both ends by the reference TRBV15 and TRBJ2-5 genes, gives the full variable domain DAMVIQNPRYQVTQFGKPVTLSCSQTLNHNVMYWYQQKSSQAPKLLFHYYDKDFNNEADTPDNFQSRRPNTSFCFLDIRSPGLGDTAMYLCATSGGRSETQYFGPGTRLLVL.